This TCR beta chain comes out of a study of sequential checkpoint blockade in melanoma. Overall study context: Randomization was 1:1 between first-line nivolumab→ipilimumab and ipilimumab→nivolumab. Maintenance nivolumab came after either treatment sequence.

This CDR3 has 14 residues. Germline values: CDR1 SGHDT, CDR2 YYEEEE. The trim removed 4 bases at V and 0 bases at J, leaving 4 bases unmatched. Assay: immunoSEQ multiplex PCR; the TCRdb copy retains only in-frame clones and omits some. The sample has 15,000 or so clones; more than 85% are singletons. Treatment noted: randomized to nivolumab then ipilimumab (arm A) or the reverse (arm B). DNA-damaging chemotherapy had not been given to any patient beforehand. The sequence was obtained from a human donor with melanoma. The starting material was CD8+ T cells sorted from blood (inferred from file names), obtained from a patient given nivolumab and ipilimumab in sequence. The rearrangement joins TRBV5-6 to TRBJ2-7; 7 bases are shared with TRBD1. The CDR3 loop reads CASSPGTASYEQYF. Written as DNA, the CDR3 is TGTGCCAGCAGCCCCGGGACAGCCTCCTACGAGCAGTACTTC.